The source of this T cell receptor (beta chain) is a study of T cell repertoires in aging, cancer and after chemotherapy. The CDR3 consists of 17 residues. The trim removed 5 bases at V and 4 bases at J, leaving 15 bases unmatched. Per germline, CDR1 MNHEY and CDR2 SVGAGI. A mixed TRB-A/B primer pool amplified rearranged TRB by multiplex touch-down PCR. MiXCR was run by TCRdb on the multiplex PCR reads, yielding one entry per CDR3 protein. Among 7,000 to 9,500 distinct CDR3 sequences, about a quarter were seen once, and the ten largest hold about 13%. The template was genomic DNA from peripheral blood, not RNA. The table lists this clonotype with a few counts.

The origin of this receptor is a human donor with a blood cancer. The donor label of this sample is uncertain. The specimen sequenced was blood. This chain connects TRBV6-5 to TRBJ1-1, with 8 positions matching TRBD1. In DNA form, the CDR3 reads TGTGCCAGCAGTCGACGCTTCTCTCGGGACAGGACCACTGAAGCTTTCTTT. This sequence encodes CASSRRFSRDRTTEAFF.